A single sample gave rise to the 28 T cell receptor beta chains below, sequenced in a study of T-cell memory formation after mild COVID-19. MiXCR, applied by TCRdb to the 5' RACE reads, yields one record per CDR3 protein. Of about 560,000 distinct CDR3 sequences listed, approximately 15% were seen once; the top ten hold less than 10%. The sequencing input was PBMCs or a T cell subset sorted from them (not recorded which). These receptors all come from an adult woman who had mild COVID-19 (a few samples of this study predate the infection). Cell type and time point are not known.

V gene TRBV7-6 combines with J gene TRBJ2-1; D is tentatively TRBD1 or TRBD2 (5 bases each). V lost 0 bases and J 5 bases, leaving 11 bases between the germline ends. CDR1 SGHVS and CDR2 FNYEAQ come from the germline V gene. CDR3 size: 15 residues. DNA for the CDR3: TGTGCCAGCAGCTTAGCTGAGGGGACCAACAATGAGCAGTTCTTC. Translated, it gives CASSLAEGTNNEQFF.

In its sample, this clonotype was seen many times. The chain is built from TRBV4-1 and TRBJ1-1, with D unresolved. CDR3 length equals 16 residues. CDR1 MGHRA and CDR2 YSYEKL come from the germline V gene. Trimming shortened V by 0 bases and J by 2 bases, and 13 bases separated the two germline ends. Here the CDR3 reads CASSQEPSLLNTEAFF. The CDR3 nucleotides read TGCGCCAGCAGCCAAGAACCTTCTTTGCTAAACACTGAAGCTTTCTTT.

This clonotype was counted only a few times. The V and J genes are TRBV20-1 and TRBJ2-7; the match to TRBD1 covers 8 bases. After removal of 0 bases from V and 1 base from J, the junction contained 8 bases not matched to a gene. The CDR3 is made up of 16 amino acids. Germline V gene lookup returns CDR1 DFQATT and CDR2 SNEGSKA (reference sequence). The CDR3 nucleotides read TGCAGTGCTAGAGATCAGGGGGCATCACGTTCCTACGAGCAGTACTTC. Its protein is CSARDQGASRSYEQYF.

This clonotype was observed a few times. The chain uses TRBV5-1 and TRBJ2-1; tentatively, D is TRBD2 (6 bases). The length of the CDR3 is 16 residues. V dropped 1 base and J dropped 4 bases, with 15 bases sitting between them. From germline, CDR1 is SGHRS and CDR2 YFSETQ. The CDR3 protein is CASSLFGQEGYNEQFF. The CDR3 nucleotides read TGCGCCAGCAGCTTGTTTGGGCAGGAGGGGTACAATGAGCAGTTCTTC.

J is TRBJ2-1 and V is TRBV9, with 7 bases that match TRBD1. The CDR3 contains 16 residues. The trim removed 0 bases at V and 1 base at J, leaving 4 bases unmatched. Germline V gene sequence: CDR1 SGDLS, CDR2 YYNGEE. The CDR3 loop is CASSVGGGFSYNEQFF. CDR3 coding DNA: TGTGCCAGCAGCGTAGGAGGGGGCTTTTCCTACAATGAGCAGTTCTTC.

This clonotype was counted a few times. In DNA, the CDR3 is TGTGCCAGCAGCCGAAGAAGGGTTTTAGGCCAAGAGACCCAGTACTTC. This encodes CASSRRRVLGQETQYF. The V call is TRBV7-2, the J call TRBJ2-5; D not certain. In germline, CDR1 is SGHTA, CDR2 FQGNSA. This CDR3 is built from 16 residues. The V end lost 5 bases, the J end lost 1 base, and 17 bases lay between the germline ends.

This chain uses TRBV2 with TRBJ2-5; D gene unclear. V was shortened by 1 base and J by 5 bases, with 5 bases between the two germline ends. Per the germline V gene, CDR1 is SNHLY and CDR2 is FYNNEI. The CDR3 is 12 amino acids. CDR3 protein: CASSEEGETQYF. The CDR3 bases are TGTGCCAGCAGTGAAGAAGGGGAGACCCAGTACTTC. Full variable domain (outside the CDR3, taken from reference TRBV2 and TRBJ2-5): EPEVTQTPSHQVTQMGQEVILRCVPISNHLYFYWYRQILGQKVEFLVSFYNNEISEKSEIFDDQFSVERPDGSNFTLKIRSTKLEDSAMYFCASSEEGETQYFGPGTRLLVL.

The chain carries TRBV12-3 or TRBV12-4 and TRBJ1-2, with 7 bases aligning to TRBD1. The V segment lost 3 bases and the J segment 5 bases; nucleotides outside the gene matches: 12. This CDR3 has 16 residues. The CDR3 is CASSFQRQGPQYGYTF. The CDR3 nucleotides read TGTGCCAGCAGTTTTCAGCGACAGGGTCCTCAATATGGCTACACCTTC.

The chain uses TRBV5-4 and TRBJ2-5; the D gene is possibly TRBD1 (6 bases). Trimming removed 4 bases at V and 1 base at J, with 8 bases between. Per the germline V gene, CDR1 is SGHNT and CDR2 is YYREEE (reference sequence). The CDR3 is 13 residues long. The CDR3 DNA follows: TGTGCCAGCAGCGGGGACACCCAAGAGACCCAGTACTTC. Amino acids: CASSGDTQETQYF.

Only a few counts were recorded for this clonotype. The V call is TRBV18, the J call TRBJ1-3; D is unclear. V dropped 1 base and J dropped 8 bases, with 6 bases sitting between them. The germline CDR1 and CDR2 sequences are KGHSH and LQKENI. The CDR3 is 12 residues long. CDR3 region: CASSPQGDTIYF. Here the CDR3 DNA reads TGTGCCAGCTCACCACAGGGAGACACCATATATTTT.

This chain links TRBV14 with TRBJ2-7; D is unclear. The CDR3 consists of 15 residues. Trimming cost V 0 bases and J 2 bases, with 11 bases left between them. The germline V gene has CDR1 SGHDN and CDR2 FVKESK. The chain's CDR3 is CASSQDIGDTYEQYF. The CDR3 nucleotides are TGTGCCAGCAGCCAAGACATAGGAGACACCTACGAGCAGTACTTC. The full variable domain, completed using reference TRBV14 and TRBJ2-7, is EAGVTQFPSHSVIEKGQTVTLRCDPISGHDNLYWYRRVMGKEIKFLLHFVKESKQDESGMPNNRFLAERTGGTYSTLKVQPAELEDSGVYFCASSQDIGDTYEQYFGPGTRLTVT.

The table lists this clonotype with a count of one. The chain employs TRBV6-6 and TRBJ1-2; tentatively, D is TRBD1 (6 bases). Germline CDR1 reads MNHNY; CDR2 reads SVGAGI (reference sequence). Trimming took off 5 bases at V and 5 bases at J, with 21 bases between the two ends. There are 16 residues in the CDR3. The CDR3 region has the DNA TGTGCCAGCAGTCTCGACTCTAGGGGGGTTCCATATGGCTACACCTTC. Translating gives CASSLDSRGVPYGYTF.

The chain employs TRBV6-5 and TRBJ2-7, with 8 bases that match TRBD2. Germline-derived CDR1 and CDR2 are MNHEY and SVGAGI. The trim removed 7 bases at V and 6 bases at J, leaving 11 bases unmatched. The CDR3 covers 14 residues. The CDR3 region is CASTRGLGGFEQYF. CDR3 sequence (DNA): TGTGCCAGCACCAGGGGACTAGGAGGGTTCGAGCAGTACTTC.

This clonotype came up a few times. The rearrangement uses TRBV6-6 and TRBJ2-5, with D maybe TRBD1 (6 bases). Germline V gene sequence: CDR1 MNHNY, CDR2 SVGAGI (reference sequence). The CDR3 spans 15 residues. V was pared by 1 base and J by 2 bases, with 11 bases between. CDR3 residues: CASSYLTGNQETQYF. The CDR3 DNA is TGTGCCAGCAGTTACTTGACAGGAAATCAAGAGACCCAGTACTTC.

This clonotype was detected a few times. This CDR3 reads CASSSLGGETQYF. CDR3 coding DNA: TGTGCCAGCAGTTCCCTGGGGGGAGAGACCCAGTACTTC. The chain uses TRBV6-5 and TRBJ2-5, with D tentatively TRBD2 (6 bases). The length of the CDR3 is 13 residues. Germline CDR1 reads MNHEY; CDR2 reads SVGAGI. The V end lost 4 bases, the J end lost 4 bases, and 10 bases lay between the germline ends.

This clonotype was seen a few times. V is TRBV5-1 and J is TRBJ2-7; 8 bases map to TRBD1. Trimming removed 4 bases from V and 2 bases from J; junction bases left unmatched: 8. The V gene's germline CDR1 is SGHRS and CDR2 YFSETQ. The CDR3 has 15 amino acids. The CDR3 sequence: CASSASGQAAYEQYF. For the CDR3, the DNA is TGCGCCAGCAGCGCCTCGGGACAGGCCGCCTACGAGCAGTACTTC.

A few counts support this clonotype. The chain joins TRBV2 to TRBJ1-4; D may be TRBD1 (5 bases). Looked up from germline, CDR1 is SNHLY and CDR2 is FYNNEI. Trimming left V 10 bases short and J 0 bases short, with 12 bases between. The CDR3 runs 14 residues. CDR3 nucleotides: TGTGCCATCTTACAGGTTGCAACTAATGAAAAACTGTTTTTT. Translated: CAILQVATNEKLFF.

This clonotype has at least ten counts. The rearrangement links TRBV9 to TRBJ2-7; 7 positions agree with TRBD2. CDR1 is SGDLS, CDR2 YYNGEE, per germline. This CDR3 has 13 amino acids. Losses at the gene ends were 5 bases for V and 0 bases for J; bases not matched to a gene: 2. DNA of the CDR3: TGTGCCAGCAGTGGCGGGAGCTCCTACGAGCAGTACTTC. Amino acids: CASSGGSSYEQYF. Looking up the rest from reference TRBV9 and TRBJ2-7 gives the full variable domain: DSGVTQTPKHLITATGQRVTLRCSPRSGDLSVYWYQQSLDQGLQFLIQYYNGEERAKGNILERFSAQQFPDLHSELNLSSLELGDSALYFCASSGGSSYEQYFGPGTRLTVT.

This clonotype turned up a few times. The V gene is TRBV12-3 or TRBV12-4, the J gene TRBJ1-1; D remains ambiguous. Trimming took off 4 bases at V and 4 bases at J, with 13 bases between the two ends. CDR3 size: 14 residues. The CDR3 is CASSSARAITEAFF. CDR3 nucleotides: TGTGCCAGCAGTTCGGCTCGGGCCATCACTGAAGCTTTCTTT.

This clonotype has just a few counts. This chain links TRBV29-1 with TRBJ1-2, with 9 bases that match TRBD1. This CDR3 is 16 amino acids long. The V segment lost 3 bases and the J segment 8 bases; nucleotides outside the gene matches: 16. Germline V gene lookup returns CDR1 SQVTM and CDR2 ANQGSEA. The CDR3 DNA sequence: TGCAGCGTTGAGCCTCCGGGACAGGGTGCCTCAGGGGGCTACACCTTC. Its protein product is CSVEPPGQGASGGYTF.

This clonotype was detected only a few times. This chain uses TRBV28 with TRBJ2-2, with 8 bases that match TRBD1. This CDR3 region has 14 residues. Germline CDR1 reads MDHEN; CDR2 reads SYDVKM. J lost 7 bases, V lost 6 bases, and 7 bases had no gene match. The CDR3 region has the DNA TGTGCCAGCAGCAGGGGGCAGTTGGGCGGGGAGCTGTTTTTT. As protein: CASSRGQLGGELFF.

The chain combines TRBV7-9 with TRBJ1-4, with 8 positions matching TRBD1. Germline V gene lookup returns CDR1 SEHNR and CDR2 FQNEAQ (reference sequence). This CDR3 is 14 amino acids long. The junction had 4 bases not matched to a gene; V was cut back by 4 bases and J by 6 bases. CDR3 protein: CASSSQGAHEKLFF. The DNA of the CDR3 is TGTGCCAGCAGCTCGCAGGGGGCGCATGAAAAACTGTTTTTT.

The J gene is TRBJ2-5, the V gene TRBV18; D unresolved. The CDR3 length is 14 residues. From germline, CDR1 is KGHSH and CDR2 LQKENI. V dropped 4 bases and J dropped 5 bases, with 14 bases sitting between them. CDR3 nucleotide sequence: TGTGCCAGCTCACTCAAGGGTGCATCGGAGACCCAGTACTTC. It specifies CASSLKGASETQYF.

The chain links TRBV11-3 to TRBJ2-1; D possibly corresponds to TRBD1 (7 bases). The CDR3 is made up of 17 amino acids. CDR1 and CDR2 from the germline V gene are SGHNT and YENEEA. V was pared by 0 bases and J by 4 bases, with 16 bases between. CDR3 sequence (DNA): TGTGCCAGCAGCTTAGAAACCAGGGGGGCACTTTACAATGAGCAGTTCTTC. It translates to CASSLETRGALYNEQFF.

The V and J genes are TRBV5-8 and TRBJ2-7, with TRBD1 matching over 10 bases. With V trimmed by 3 bases and J by 2 bases, 2 bases remained unmatched. The CDR3 extends over 14 amino acids. CDR1 is SGHTS, CDR2 YDEGEE, per germline. The CDR3 region has the DNA TGTGCCAGCAGCTGGACAGGGGGAGCCTACGAGCAGTACTTC. Its protein product is CASSWTGGAYEQYF.

This clonotype was counted between two and nine times. The germline gene is not matched at one end of the junction; a read error may be the cause. The chain recombines TRBV11-2 with TRBJ2-7; D might be TRBD1 or TRBD2, each matching 5 bases. CDR3 length: 12 amino acids. The germline gives CDR1 SGHAT, CDR2 FQNNGV. The CDR3, as DNA: TGTGCCAGCAGCTTAGATCGGGGCAGCCCCTCCTTC. As protein: CASSLDRGSPSF.

The V and J genes are TRBV2 and TRBJ2-7; D possibly matches TRBD1 or TRBD2 (5 bases each). This CDR3 contains 15 residues. V lost 6 bases and J lost 0, with 15 bases in between. The V gene's germline CDR1 is SNHLY and CDR2 FYNNEI. The CDR3 region has the DNA TGTGCCAGCAGAGACGAACCGGGGCCCTCCTACGAGCAGTACTTC. Protein product: CASRDEPGPSYEQYF.

The chain couples TRBV5-5 to TRBJ2-7; D gene ambiguous. This CDR3 is built from 15 residues. From germline, CDR1 is SGHKS and CDR2 YYEKEE (reference sequence). Trimming removed 1 base from V and 3 bases from J, with 14 bases in between. CDR3 amino acids: CASSLTDGPYYEQYF. CDR3 in DNA: TGTGCCAGCAGCTTGACGGATGGCCCCTACTACGAGCAGTACTTC.